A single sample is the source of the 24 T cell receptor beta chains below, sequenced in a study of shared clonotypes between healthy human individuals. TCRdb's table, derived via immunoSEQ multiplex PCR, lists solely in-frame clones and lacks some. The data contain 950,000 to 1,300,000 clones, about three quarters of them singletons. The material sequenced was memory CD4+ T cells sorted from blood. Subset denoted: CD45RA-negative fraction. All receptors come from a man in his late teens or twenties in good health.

The DNA of the CDR3 is TGTGCCAGCAGGCAGGGACAATACGAGCAGTACTTC. It encodes CASRQGQYEQYF. The V gene is TRBV2, the J gene TRBJ2-7; weak D call: TRBD1 (6 bases). The CDR3 length is 12 residues. CDR1 and CDR2 from the germline V gene are SNHLY and FYNNEI. The V and J ends lost 6 bases and 4 bases respectively, with 10 bases between them.

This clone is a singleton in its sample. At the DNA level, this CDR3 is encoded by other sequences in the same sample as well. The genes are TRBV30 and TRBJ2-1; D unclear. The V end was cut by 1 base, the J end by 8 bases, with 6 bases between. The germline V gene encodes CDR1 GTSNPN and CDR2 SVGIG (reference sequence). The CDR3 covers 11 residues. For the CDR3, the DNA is TGTGCCTGGAGTGCTAGAGATGAGCAGTTCTTC. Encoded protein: CAWSARDEQFF. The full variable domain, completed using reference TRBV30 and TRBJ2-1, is SQTIHQWPATLVQPVGSPLSLECTVEGTSNPNLYWYRQAAGRGLQLLFYSVGIGQISSEVPQNLSASRPQDRQFILSSKKLLLSDSGFYLCAWSARDEQFFGPGTRLTVL.

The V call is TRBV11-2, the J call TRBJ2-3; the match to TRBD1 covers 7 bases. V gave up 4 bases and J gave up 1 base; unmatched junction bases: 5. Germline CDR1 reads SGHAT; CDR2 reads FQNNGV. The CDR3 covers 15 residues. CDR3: CASSYRQGGTDTQYF. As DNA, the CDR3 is TGTGCCAGCAGCTATCGACAGGGAGGCACAGATACGCAGTATTTT.

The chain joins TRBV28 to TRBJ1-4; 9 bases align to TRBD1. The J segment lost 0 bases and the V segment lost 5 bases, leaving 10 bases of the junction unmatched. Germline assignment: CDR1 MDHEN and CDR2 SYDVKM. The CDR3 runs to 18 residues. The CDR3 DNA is TGTGCCAGCAGTCCTGGACAGGGGCGAGGGGCAACTAATGAAAAACTGTTTTTT. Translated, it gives CASSPGQGRGATNEKLFF.

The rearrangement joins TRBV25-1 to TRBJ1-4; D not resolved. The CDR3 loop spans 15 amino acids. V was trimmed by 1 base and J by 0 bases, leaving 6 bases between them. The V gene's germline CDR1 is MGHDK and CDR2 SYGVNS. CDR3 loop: CASSEFGATNEKLFF. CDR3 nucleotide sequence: TGTGCCAGCAGTGAATTCGGTGCAACTAATGAAAAACTGTTTTTT.

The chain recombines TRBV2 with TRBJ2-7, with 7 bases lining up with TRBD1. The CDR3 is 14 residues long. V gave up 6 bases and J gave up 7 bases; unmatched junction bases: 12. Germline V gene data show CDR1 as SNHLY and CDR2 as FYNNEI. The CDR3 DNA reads TGTGCCAGCAGGAAGGGGGCCTCGACGGGGGAGCAGTACTTC. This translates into CASRKGASTGEQYF.

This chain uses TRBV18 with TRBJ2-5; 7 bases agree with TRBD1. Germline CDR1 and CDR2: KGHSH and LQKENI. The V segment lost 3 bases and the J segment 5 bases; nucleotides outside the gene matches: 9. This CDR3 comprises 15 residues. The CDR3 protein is CASSPSFAQGETQYF. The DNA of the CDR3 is TGTGCCAGCTCACCGTCGTTTGCACAGGGGGAGACCCAGTACTTC. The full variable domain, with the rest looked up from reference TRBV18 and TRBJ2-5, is NAGVMQNPRHLVRRRGQEARLRCSPMKGHSHVYWYRQLPEEGLKFMVYLQKENIIDESGMPKERFSAEFPKEGPSILRIQQVVRGDSAAYFCASSPSFAQGETQYFGPGTRLLVL.

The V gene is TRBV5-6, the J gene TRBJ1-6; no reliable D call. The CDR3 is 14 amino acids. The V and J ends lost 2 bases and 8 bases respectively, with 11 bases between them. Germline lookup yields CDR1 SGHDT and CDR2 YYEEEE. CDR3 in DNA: TGTGCCAGCAGCTTCCCCTGGGAGGATTCACCCCTCCACTTT. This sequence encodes CASSFPWEDSPLHF.

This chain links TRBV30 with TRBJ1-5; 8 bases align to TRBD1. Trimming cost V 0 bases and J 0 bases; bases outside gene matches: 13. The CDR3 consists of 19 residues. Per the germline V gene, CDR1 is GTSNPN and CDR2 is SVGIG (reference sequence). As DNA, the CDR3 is TGTGCCTGGAGTGTACTCGGTACAGGGGGGGGACGTAGCAATCAGCCCCAGCATTTT. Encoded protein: CAWSVLGTGGGRSNQPQHF. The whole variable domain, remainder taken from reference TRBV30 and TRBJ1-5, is SQTIHQWPATLVQPVGSPLSLECTVEGTSNPNLYWYRQAAGRGLQLLFYSVGIGQISSEVPQNLSASRPQDRQFILSSKKLLLSDSGFYLCAWSVLGTGGGRSNQPQHFGDGTRLSIL.

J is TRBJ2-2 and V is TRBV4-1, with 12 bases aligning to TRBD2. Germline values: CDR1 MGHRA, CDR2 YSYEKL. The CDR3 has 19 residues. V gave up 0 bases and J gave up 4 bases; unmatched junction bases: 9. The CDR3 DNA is TGCGCCAGCAGCCAAGAATCTAGCGGGAGGGCCATTGGCACCGGGGAGCTGTTTTTT. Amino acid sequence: CASSQESSGRAIGTGELFF.

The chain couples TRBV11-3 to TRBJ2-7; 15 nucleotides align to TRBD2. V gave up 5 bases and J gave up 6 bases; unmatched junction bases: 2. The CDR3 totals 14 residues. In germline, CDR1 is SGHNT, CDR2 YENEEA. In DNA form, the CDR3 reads TGTGCCAGCAGCCAGGGACTAGCGGGAGGCGAGCAGTACTTC. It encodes CASSQGLAGGEQYF.

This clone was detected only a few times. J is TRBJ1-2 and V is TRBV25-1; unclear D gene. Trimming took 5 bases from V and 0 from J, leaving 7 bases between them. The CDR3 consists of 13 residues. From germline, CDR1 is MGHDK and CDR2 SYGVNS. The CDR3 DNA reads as TGTGCCAGCAGTCTTGTTTCTAACTATGGCTACACCTTC. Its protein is CASSLVSNYGYTF.

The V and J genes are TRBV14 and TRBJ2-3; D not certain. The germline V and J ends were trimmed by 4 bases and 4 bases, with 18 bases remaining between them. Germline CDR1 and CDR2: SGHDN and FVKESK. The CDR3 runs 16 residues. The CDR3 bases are TGTGCCAGCAGCCCTTACCGACAAATCCGGGCAGATACGCAGTATTTT. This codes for CASSPYRQIRADTQYF.

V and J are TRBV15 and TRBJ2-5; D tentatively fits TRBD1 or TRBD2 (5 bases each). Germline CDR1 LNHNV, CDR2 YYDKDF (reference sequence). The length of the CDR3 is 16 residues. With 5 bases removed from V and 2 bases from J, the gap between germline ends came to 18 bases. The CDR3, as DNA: TGTGCCACCAGCGAAGCGGAGACAGCATCTCAAGAGACCCAGTACTTC. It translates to CATSEAETASQETQYF.

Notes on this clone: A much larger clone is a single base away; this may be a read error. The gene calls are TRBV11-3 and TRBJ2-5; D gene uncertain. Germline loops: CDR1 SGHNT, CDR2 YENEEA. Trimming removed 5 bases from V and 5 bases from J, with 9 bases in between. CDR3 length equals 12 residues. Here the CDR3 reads CASSRQDETQYF. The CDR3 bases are TGTGCCAGCAGCAGGCAAGACGAGACCCAGTACTTC.

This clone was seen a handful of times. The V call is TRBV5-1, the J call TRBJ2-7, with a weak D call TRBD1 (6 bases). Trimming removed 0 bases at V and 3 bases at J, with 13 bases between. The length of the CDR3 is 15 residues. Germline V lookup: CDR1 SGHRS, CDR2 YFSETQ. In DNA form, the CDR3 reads TGCGCCAGCAGCTTGGACAGGGCTTCCTTCTACGAGCAGTACTTC. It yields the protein CASSLDRASFYEQYF.

CDR3 protein: CASKAIEGGQPQHF. In DNA, the CDR3 is TGTGCCAGCAAAGCAATTGAGGGGGGTCAGCCCCAGCATTTT. This rearrangement joins TRBV27 to TRBJ1-5; a possible D gene is TRBD1 (6 bases). The CDR3 contains 14 residues. The germline V gene encodes CDR1 MNHEY and CDR2 SMNVEV (reference sequence). V lost 7 bases, J lost 6 bases, and 16 bases lay in between.

DNA of the CDR3: TGTGCCAGCAGCCTTACATACAGCTCCTACAATGAGCAGTTCTTC. The encoded protein is CASSLTYSSYNEQFF. The gene calls are TRBV6-5 and TRBJ2-1; D gene unclear. The V end lost 6 bases, the J end lost 0 bases, and 12 bases lay between the germline ends. The CDR3 has 15 amino acids. Germline CDR1 and CDR2: MNHEY and SVGAGI.

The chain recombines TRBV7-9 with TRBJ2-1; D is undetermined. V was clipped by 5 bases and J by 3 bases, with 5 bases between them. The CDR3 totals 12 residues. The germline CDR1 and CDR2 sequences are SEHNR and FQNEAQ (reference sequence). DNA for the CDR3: TGTGCCAGCAGCAGGGACTACAATGAGCAGTTCTTC. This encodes CASSRDYNEQFF.

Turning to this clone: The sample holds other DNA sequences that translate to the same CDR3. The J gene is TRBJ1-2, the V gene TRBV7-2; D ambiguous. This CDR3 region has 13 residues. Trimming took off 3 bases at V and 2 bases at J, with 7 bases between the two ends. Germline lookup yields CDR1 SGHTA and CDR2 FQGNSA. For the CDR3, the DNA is TGTGCCAGCAGCTTTCGCGCCAACTATGGCTACACCTTC. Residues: CASSFRANYGYTF.

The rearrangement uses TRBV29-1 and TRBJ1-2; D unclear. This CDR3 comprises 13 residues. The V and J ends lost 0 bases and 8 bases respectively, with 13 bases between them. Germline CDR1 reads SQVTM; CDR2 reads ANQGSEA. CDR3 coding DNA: TGCAGCGTTGAAGATCTAGGGCAACGAGGCTACACCTTC. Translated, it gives CSVEDLGQRGYTF.

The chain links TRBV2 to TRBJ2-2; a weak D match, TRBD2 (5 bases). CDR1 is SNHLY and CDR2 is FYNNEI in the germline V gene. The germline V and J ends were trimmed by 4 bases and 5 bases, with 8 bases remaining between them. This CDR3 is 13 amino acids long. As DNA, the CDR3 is TGTGCCAGCAGTGTAACGGGGACCGGGGAGCTGTTTTTT. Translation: CASSVTGTGELFF.

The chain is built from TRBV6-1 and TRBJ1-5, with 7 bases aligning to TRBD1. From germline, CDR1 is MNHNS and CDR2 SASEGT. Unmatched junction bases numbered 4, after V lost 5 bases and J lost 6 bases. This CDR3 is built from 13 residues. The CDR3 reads CASSPGGGQPQHF. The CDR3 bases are TGTGCCAGCAGTCCAGGGGGGGGTCAGCCCCAGCATTTT.

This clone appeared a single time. The CDR3 sequence: CASSGLGQNQETQYF. Here the CDR3 DNA reads TGCGCCAGCAGCGGATTGGGACAAAATCAAGAGACCCAGTACTTC. V usage is TRBV5-1 and J usage is TRBJ2-5, with D maybe TRBD1 (6 bases). The CDR3 spans 15 residues. CDR1 is SGHRS and CDR2 is YFSETQ in the germline V gene. Trimming took 4 bases from V and 2 from J, leaving 15 bases between them.